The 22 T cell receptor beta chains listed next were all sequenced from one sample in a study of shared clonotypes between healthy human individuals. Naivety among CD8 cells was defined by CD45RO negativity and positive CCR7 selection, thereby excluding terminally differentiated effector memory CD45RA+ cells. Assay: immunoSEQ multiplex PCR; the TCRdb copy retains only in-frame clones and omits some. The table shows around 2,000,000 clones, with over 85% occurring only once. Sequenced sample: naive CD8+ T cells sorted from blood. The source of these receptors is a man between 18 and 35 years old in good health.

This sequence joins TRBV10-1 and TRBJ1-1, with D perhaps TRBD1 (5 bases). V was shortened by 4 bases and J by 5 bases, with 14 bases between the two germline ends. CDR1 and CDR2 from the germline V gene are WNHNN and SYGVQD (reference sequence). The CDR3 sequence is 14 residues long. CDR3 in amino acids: CASSGGRRGTEAFF. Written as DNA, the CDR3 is TGCGCCAGCAGTGGTGGGAGGAGGGGAACTGAAGCTTTCTTT.

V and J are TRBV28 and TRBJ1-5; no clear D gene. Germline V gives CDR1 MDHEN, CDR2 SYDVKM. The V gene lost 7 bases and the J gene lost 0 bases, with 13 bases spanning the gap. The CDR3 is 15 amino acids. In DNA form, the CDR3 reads TGTGCCAGCACCCCGGTAGGGTATAGCAATCAGCCCCAGCATTTT. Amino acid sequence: CASTPVGYSNQPQHF.

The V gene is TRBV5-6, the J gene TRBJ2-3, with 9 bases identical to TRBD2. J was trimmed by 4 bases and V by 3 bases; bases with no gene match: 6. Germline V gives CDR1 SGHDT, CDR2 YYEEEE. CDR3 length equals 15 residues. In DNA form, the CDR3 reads TGTGCCAGCAGCTCCCCGACTAGCGGTGCAGATACGCAGTATTTT. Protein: CASSSPTSGADTQYF.

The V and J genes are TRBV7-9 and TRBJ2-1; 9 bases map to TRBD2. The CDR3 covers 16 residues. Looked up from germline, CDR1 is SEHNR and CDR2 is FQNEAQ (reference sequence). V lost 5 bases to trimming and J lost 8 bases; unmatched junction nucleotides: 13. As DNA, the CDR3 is TGTGCCAGCAGCGGCCTTGTTAGCGGGAGCATCGATGAGCAGTTCTTC. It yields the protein CASSGLVSGSIDEQFF.

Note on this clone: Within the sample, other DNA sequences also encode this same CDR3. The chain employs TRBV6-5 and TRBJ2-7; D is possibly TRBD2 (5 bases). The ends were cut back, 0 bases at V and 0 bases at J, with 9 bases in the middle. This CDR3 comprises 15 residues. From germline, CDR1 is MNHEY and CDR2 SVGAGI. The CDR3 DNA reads TGTGCCAGCAGTTACTCGGGAGACACCTCCTACGAGCAGTACTTC. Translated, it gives CASSYSGDTSYEQYF.

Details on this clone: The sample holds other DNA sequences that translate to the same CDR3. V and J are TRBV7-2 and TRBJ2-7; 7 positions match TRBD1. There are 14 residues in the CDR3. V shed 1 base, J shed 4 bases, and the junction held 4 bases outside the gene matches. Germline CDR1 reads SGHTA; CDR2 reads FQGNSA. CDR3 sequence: CASSLDPGGYEQYF. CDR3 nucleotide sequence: TGTGCCAGCAGCTTAGATCCAGGGGGATACGAGCAGTACTTC.

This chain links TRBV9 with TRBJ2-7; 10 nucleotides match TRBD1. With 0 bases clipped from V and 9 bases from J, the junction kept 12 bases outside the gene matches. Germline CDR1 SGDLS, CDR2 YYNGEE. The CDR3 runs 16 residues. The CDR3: CASSVAPGQGCFGQYF. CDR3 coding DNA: TGTGCCAGCAGCGTAGCCCCGGGACAGGGGTGTTTTGGGCAGTACTTC. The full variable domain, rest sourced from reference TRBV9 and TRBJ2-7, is DSGVTQTPKHLITATGQRVTLRCSPRSGDLSVYWYQQSLDQGLQFLIQYYNGEERAKGNILERFSAQQFPDLHSELNLSSLELGDSALYFCASSVAPGQGCFGQYFGPGTRLTVT.

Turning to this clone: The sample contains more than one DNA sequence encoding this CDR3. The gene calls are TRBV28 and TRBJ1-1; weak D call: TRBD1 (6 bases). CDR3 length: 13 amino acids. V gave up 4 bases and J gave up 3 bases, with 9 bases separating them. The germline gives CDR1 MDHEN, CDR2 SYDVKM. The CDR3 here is CASSSYRDTEAFF. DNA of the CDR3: TGTGCCAGCAGTTCGTACAGGGACACTGAAGCTTTCTTT.

The CDR3 loop is CASSRWTEETQYF. The CDR3 DNA sequence: TGCGCCAGCAGCCGGTGGACAGAAGAGACCCAGTACTTC. This chain joins TRBV5-1 and TRBJ2-5; TRBD1 is a possible D gene (6 bases). CDR3 length equals 13 residues. V dropped 4 bases and J dropped 3 bases, with 10 bases sitting between them. Per the germline V gene, CDR1 is SGHRS and CDR2 is YFSETQ.

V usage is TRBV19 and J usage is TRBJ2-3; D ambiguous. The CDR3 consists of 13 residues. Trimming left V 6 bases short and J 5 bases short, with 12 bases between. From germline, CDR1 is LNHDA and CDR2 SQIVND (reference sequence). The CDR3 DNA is TGTGCCAGTAGCGGAACAAGTGTAGATACGCAGTATTTT. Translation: CASSGTSVDTQYF. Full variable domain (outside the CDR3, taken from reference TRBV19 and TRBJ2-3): DGGITQSPKYLFRKEGQNVTLSCEQNLNHDAMYWYRQDPGQGLRLIYYSQIVNDFQKGDIAEGYSVSREKKESFPLTVTSAQKNPTAFYLCASSGTSVDTQYFGPGTRLTVL.

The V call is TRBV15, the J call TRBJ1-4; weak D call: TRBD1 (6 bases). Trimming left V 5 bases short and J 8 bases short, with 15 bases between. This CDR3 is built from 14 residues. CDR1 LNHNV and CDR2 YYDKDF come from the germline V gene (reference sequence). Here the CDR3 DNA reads TGTGCCACCAGCGGGTATACAGGGAAGGAAAAACTGTTTTTT. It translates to CATSGYTGKEKLFF.

The DNA for the CDR3 is TGTGCCAGCAGCTCCTTCGACAGGGTGTTATTAGAGACCCAGTACTTC. It is translated as CASSSFDRVLLETQYF. The rearrangement links TRBV11-2 to TRBJ2-5, with 7 bases that match TRBD1. CDR3 length: 16 residues. CDR1 is SGHAT, CDR2 FQNNGV, per germline. V shed 4 bases and J 4 bases; nucleotides not matched to a gene: 12.

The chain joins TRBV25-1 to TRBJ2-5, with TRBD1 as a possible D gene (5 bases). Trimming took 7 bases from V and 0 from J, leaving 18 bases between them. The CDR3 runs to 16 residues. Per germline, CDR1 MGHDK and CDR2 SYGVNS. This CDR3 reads CASTEPQGQYQETQYF. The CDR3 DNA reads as TGTGCCAGCACCGAACCCCAGGGCCAGTACCAAGAGACCCAGTACTTC.

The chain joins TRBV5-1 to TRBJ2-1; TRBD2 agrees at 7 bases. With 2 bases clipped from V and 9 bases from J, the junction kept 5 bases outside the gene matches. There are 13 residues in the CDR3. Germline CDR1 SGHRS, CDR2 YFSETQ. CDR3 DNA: TGCGCCAGCAGCTTTTCGGGAGGCAGTGAGCAGTTCTTC. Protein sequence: CASSFSGGSEQFF.

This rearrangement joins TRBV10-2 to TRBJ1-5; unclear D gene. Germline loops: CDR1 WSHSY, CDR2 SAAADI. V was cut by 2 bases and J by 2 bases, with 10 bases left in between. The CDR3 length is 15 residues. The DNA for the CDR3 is TGCGCCAGCAGTGAGAAGGGCCTCGGCAATCAGCCCCAGCATTTT. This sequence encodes CASSEKGLGNQPQHF.

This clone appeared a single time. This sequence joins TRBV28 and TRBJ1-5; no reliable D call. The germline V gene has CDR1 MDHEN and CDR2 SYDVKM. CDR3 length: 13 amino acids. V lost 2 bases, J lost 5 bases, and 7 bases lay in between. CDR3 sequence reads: CASSLGLDQPQHF. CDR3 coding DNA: TGTGCCAGCAGTTTAGGGTTAGATCAGCCCCAGCATTTT.

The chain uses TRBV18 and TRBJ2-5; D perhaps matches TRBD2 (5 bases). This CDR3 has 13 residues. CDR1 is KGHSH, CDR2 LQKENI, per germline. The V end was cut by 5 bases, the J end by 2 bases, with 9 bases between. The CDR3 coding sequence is TGTGCCAGCTCATTAGCGCAACAAGAGACCCAGTACTTC. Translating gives CASSLAQQETQYF.

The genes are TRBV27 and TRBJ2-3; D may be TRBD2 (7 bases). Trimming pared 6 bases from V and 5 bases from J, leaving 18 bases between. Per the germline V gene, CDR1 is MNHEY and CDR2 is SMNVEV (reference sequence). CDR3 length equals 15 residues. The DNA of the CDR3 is TGTGCCAGCAGATCGGAGGGGGGGCAGGGAGATACGCAGTATTTT. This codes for CASRSEGGQGDTQYF.

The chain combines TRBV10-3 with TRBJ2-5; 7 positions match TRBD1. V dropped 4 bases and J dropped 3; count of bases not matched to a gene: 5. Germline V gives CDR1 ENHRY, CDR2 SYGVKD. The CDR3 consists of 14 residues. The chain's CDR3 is CAISVGGQEETQYF. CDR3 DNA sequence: TGTGCCATCAGTGTTGGAGGACAGGAAGAGACCCAGTACTTC.

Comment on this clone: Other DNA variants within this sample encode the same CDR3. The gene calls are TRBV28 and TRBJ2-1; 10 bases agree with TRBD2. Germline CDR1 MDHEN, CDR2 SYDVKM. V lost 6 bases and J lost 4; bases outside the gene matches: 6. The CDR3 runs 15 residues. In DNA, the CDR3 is TGTGCCAGCAGACCTAGCGGGGGCGCATACAATGAGCAGTTCTTC. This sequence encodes CASRPSGGAYNEQFF.

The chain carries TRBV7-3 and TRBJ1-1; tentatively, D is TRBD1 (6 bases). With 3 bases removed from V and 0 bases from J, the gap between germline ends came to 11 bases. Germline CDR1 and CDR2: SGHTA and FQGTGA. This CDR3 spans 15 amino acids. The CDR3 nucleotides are TGTGCCAGCAGCTTGGAGGGGACACTGAACACTGAAGCTTTCTTT. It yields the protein CASSLEGTLNTEAFF.

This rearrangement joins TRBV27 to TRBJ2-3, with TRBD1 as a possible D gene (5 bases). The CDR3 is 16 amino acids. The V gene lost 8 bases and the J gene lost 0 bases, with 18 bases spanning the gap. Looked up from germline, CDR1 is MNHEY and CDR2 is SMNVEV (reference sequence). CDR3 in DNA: TGTGCCAGCGGGGCTAGGGGTTTTACTAGCACAGATACGCAGTATTTT. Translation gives CASGARGFTSTDTQYF.